This TCR beta chain was found in a study of blood T cell repertoires in COVID-19. Method: immunoSEQ multiplex PCR; TCRdb's copy keeps in-frame clones and lacks some. The table has approximately 120,000 clones, more than 65% seen once. The origin of this receptor is a woman aged 70-85 years with acute or convalescent COVID-19. The sequenced sample consisted of peripheral blood.

CDR3 sequence reads: CASRPYREGTGELFF. DNA of the CDR3: TGTGCCAGCAGGCCTTACAGGGAGGGCACCGGGGAGCTGTTTTTT. The rearrangement uses TRBV28 and TRBJ2-2; D is perhaps TRBD2 (7 bases). The V gene lost 6 bases and the J gene lost 4 bases, with 15 bases spanning the gap. CDR1 is MDHEN, CDR2 SYDVKM, per germline. The CDR3 contains 15 residues.